Shown below are 28 T cell receptor beta chains from a single sample sequenced in a study of T cell responses to AZD1222 COVID-19 vaccine. Here immunoSEQ multiplex PCR was the method, and the copy in TCRdb shows in-frame clones only, minus some. The sample gives approximately 220,000 clones, roughly 91% of which show up once; roughly 0.99% is in the top ten. The input for sequencing was peripheral blood, taken on day 0 of MenACWY control vaccination. The source is an adult in good health.

The chain links TRBV25-1 to TRBJ2-2; 9 bases are shared with TRBD1. V lost 4 bases, J lost 12 bases, and 9 bases stayed unmatched. Germline values: CDR1 MGHDK, CDR2 SYGVNS. CDR3 length: 14 residues. The chain's CDR3 is CASSGDRARVKLFF. DNA of the CDR3: TGTGCCAGCAGTGGGGACAGGGCAAGGGTGAAGCTGTTTTTT.

The genes are TRBV10-3 and TRBJ2-1; TRBD1 aligns across 7 bases. The CDR3 is 15 amino acids. Unmatched junction bases numbered 10, after V lost 4 bases and J lost 7 bases. The V gene's germline CDR1 is ENHRY and CDR2 SYGVKD. The CDR3 region has the DNA TGTGCCATCAGTGGAGCTGTGACAGGGAAAAATGAGCAGTTCTTC. It specifies CAISGAVTGKNEQFF.

This clone was seen only a few times. The chain carries TRBV18 and TRBJ2-1; TRBD2 might be the D (5 bases). The CDR3 has 15 amino acids. Trimming pared 2 bases from V and 1 base from J, leaving 9 bases between. Germline assignment: CDR1 KGHSH and CDR2 LQKENI. The CDR3 region is CASSPSGVSYNEQFF. In nucleotides, the CDR3 is TGTGCCAGCTCACCAAGCGGAGTTTCCTACAATGAGCAGTTCTTC.

The V call is TRBV18, the J call TRBJ1-5; D perhaps matches TRBD1 (6 bases). Germline assignment: CDR1 KGHSH and CDR2 LQKENI. The CDR3 length is 16 residues. V lost 2 bases to trimming and J lost 3 bases, with 14 bases between them. CDR3 in amino acids: CASSPGLGQHNQPQHF. For the CDR3, the DNA is TGTGCCAGCTCACCAGGTTTAGGACAGCACAATCAGCCCCAGCATTTT. Full variable domain (rest looked up from reference TRBV18 and TRBJ1-5): NAGVMQNPRHLVRRRGQEARLRCSPMKGHSHVYWYRQLPEEGLKFMVYLQKENIIDESGMPKERFSAEFPKEGPSILRIQQVVRGDSAAYFCASSPGLGQHNQPQHFGDGTRLSIL.

The rearrangement uses TRBV7-6 and TRBJ1-3; D is ambiguous. Germline CDR1 and CDR2: SGHVS and FNYEAQ. CDR3 length: 17 amino acids. Trimming pared 1 base from V and 0 bases from J, leaving 13 bases between. The CDR3 DNA sequence: TGTGCCAGCAGCTTAGATCCCCGGGCTCTCTCTGGAAACACCATATATTTT. Its translation: CASSLDPRALSGNTIYF. The variable domain in full, completed from reference TRBV7-6 and TRBJ1-3, reads GAGVSQSPRYKVTKRGQDVALRCDPISGHVSLYWYRQALGQGPEFLTYFNYEAQQDKSGLPNDRFSAERPEGSISTLTIQRTEQRDSAMYRCASSLDPRALSGNTIYFGEGSWLTVV.

The chain recombines TRBV10-3 with TRBJ1-2; tentative D call: TRBD1 (5 bases). Trimming shortened V by 6 bases and J by 7 bases, and 15 bases separated the two germline ends. CDR1 and CDR2 (germline): ENHRY, SYGVKD. The CDR3 totals 13 residues. This CDR3 is CAISTTEGSGYTF. In nucleotides, the CDR3 is TGTGCCATCAGCACGACAGAGGGCTCTGGCTACACCTTC.

J is TRBJ1-1 and V is TRBV18, with D unresolved. V shed 2 bases and J shed 5 bases, with 15 bases lying between them. Germline V gene sequence: CDR1 KGHSH, CDR2 LQKENI. This CDR3 contains 15 residues. This CDR3 is CASSPSKVLETEAFF. In DNA form, the CDR3 reads TGTGCCAGCTCACCAAGTAAGGTCCTGGAGACTGAAGCTTTCTTT. Full variable domain (remainder filled in from reference TRBV18 and TRBJ1-1): NAGVMQNPRHLVRRRGQEARLRCSPMKGHSHVYWYRQLPEEGLKFMVYLQKENIIDESGMPKERFSAEFPKEGPSILRIQQVVRGDSAAYFCASSPSKVLETEAFFGQGTRLTVV.

The chain links TRBV3-1 (or the pseudogene TRBV3-2) to TRBJ2-7; TRBD2 is a possible D gene (5 bases). Germline CDR1 LGHDT, CDR2 YNNKEL (reference sequence). This CDR3 has 13 residues. Between the trimmed V and J ends, which lost 4 bases and 2 bases, there was a span of 9 bases. The CDR3 region has the DNA TGTGCCAGCAGCCGCGGGCCGGCCTACGAGCAGTACTTC. Protein: CASSRGPAYEQYF.

The CDR3 nucleotides are TGCGCCAGCAGCATACGGGACAGGGATGCCTATGGCTACACCTTC. Translating gives CASSIRDRDAYGYTF. This chain links TRBV5-1 with TRBJ1-2, with TRBD1 matching over 9 bases. The junction had 8 bases not matched to a gene; V was cut back by 4 bases and J by 4 bases. This CDR3 contains 15 residues. The germline V gene encodes CDR1 SGHRS and CDR2 YFSETQ.

The rearrangement links TRBV4-2 to TRBJ1-1; no clear D gene. From germline, CDR1 is LGHNA and CDR2 YNFKEQ. This CDR3 is built from 13 residues. With 4 bases removed from V and 0 bases from J, the gap between germline ends came to 6 bases. CDR3 sequence (DNA): TGTGCCAGCAGCCGAGACTTGAACACTGAAGCTTTCTTT. Protein: CASSRDLNTEAFF.

The V gene is TRBV7-3, the J gene TRBJ2-5; D not resolved. V was clipped by 1 base and J by 8 bases, with 17 bases between them. The CDR3 spans 15 residues. Germline assignment: CDR1 SGHTA and CDR2 FQGTGA. The CDR3: CASSLRGSSVETQYF. The CDR3 region has the DNA TGTGCCAGCAGCTTAAGGGGTTCAAGCGTAGAAACCCAGTACTTC.

The rearrangement joins TRBV18 to TRBJ2-7; 8 bases map to TRBD1. The CDR3 is 14 residues long. Germline-derived CDR1 and CDR2 are KGHSH and LQKENI. J was trimmed by 1 base and V by 6 bases; bases with no gene match: 5. The CDR3 nucleotides read TGTGCCAGCTCTAGGACAGGGCTATCCTACGAGCAGTACTTC. Translated: CASSRTGLSYEQYF.

V is TRBV28 and J is TRBJ1-4; no clear D gene. The CDR3 is 13 amino acids. Germline CDR1 reads MDHEN; CDR2 reads SYDVKM. The V end was cut by 2 bases, the J end by 14 bases, with 15 bases between. CDR3 coding DNA: TGTGCCAGCAGTTTACGTGACACCCAAGGGCTGTTTTTT. This encodes CASSLRDTQGLFF.

The chain has TRBV30 and TRBJ1-3; a possible D gene is TRBD1 (6 bases). Germline lookup yields CDR1 GTSNPN and CDR2 SVGIG (reference sequence). The V gene lost 5 bases and the J gene lost 0 bases, with 20 bases spanning the gap. The length of the CDR3 is 17 residues. The CDR3 reads CAWDTARTGNSGNTIYF. CDR3 nucleotides: TGTGCCTGGGATACTGCCCGCACAGGGAACTCTGGAAACACCATATATTTT.

This sequence joins TRBV9 and TRBJ1-3; no definite D call. V lost 4 bases and J lost 4, with 18 bases in between. CDR1 and CDR2 (germline): SGDLS, YYNGEE. CDR3 length: 16 residues. The CDR3 DNA reads as TGTGCCAGCAGCTCCGATCTGAGGGCGTCCGGAAACACCATATATTTT. Amino acids: CASSSDLRASGNTIYF.

The chain joins TRBV19 to TRBJ1-1; D is possibly TRBD1 (6 bases). V was shortened by 1 base and J by 8 bases, with 14 bases between the two germline ends. This CDR3 has 14 amino acids. The germline V gene encodes CDR1 LNHDA and CDR2 SQIVND (reference sequence). The CDR3 region has the DNA TGTGCCAGTAGTATAGCGATCGCTCAGGGGGAAGCTTTCTTT. This translates into CASSIAIAQGEAFF.

The chain employs TRBV6-2 or TRBV6-3 and TRBJ1-2; 7 bases agree with TRBD1. Trimming cost V 5 bases and J 4 bases; bases outside gene matches: 4. CDR1 and CDR2 from the germline V gene are MNHEY and SVGEGT. CDR3 size: 13 residues. In DNA, the CDR3 is TGTGCCAGCAGTGACAGGGATGGCTATGGCTACACCTTC. Translating it yields CASSDRDGYGYTF.

This clone was counted once. This chain connects TRBV6-2 or TRBV6-3 to TRBJ2-2; 9 bases match TRBD1. V dropped 6 bases and J dropped 6; count of bases not matched to a gene: 2. This CDR3 contains 13 residues. CDR1 is MNHEY, CDR2 SVGEGT, per germline. Here the CDR3 reads CASSRQGAGELFF. As DNA, the CDR3 is TGTGCCAGCAGCCGACAGGGGGCCGGGGAGCTGTTTTTT.

The chain joins TRBV5-8 to TRBJ1-3; D gene uncertain. There are 14 residues in the CDR3. Trimming took 4 bases from V and 2 from J, leaving 10 bases between them. Germline V lookup: CDR1 SGHTS, CDR2 YDEGEE. CDR3 protein: CASSRPSTGNTIYF. In DNA form, the CDR3 reads TGTGCCAGCAGCCGCCCGAGTACTGGAAACACCATATATTTT.

The chain carries TRBV4-2 and TRBJ2-3; TRBD2 is a possible D gene (6 bases). CDR3 length: 12 amino acids. Germline V CDR1 and CDR2: LGHNA, YNFKEQ. The germline V and J ends were trimmed by 4 bases and 12 bases, with 14 bases remaining between them. CDR3: CASSPGTAHQYF. CDR3 DNA sequence: TGTGCCAGCAGCCCCGGGACTGCTCACCAGTATTTT.

V is TRBV30 and J is TRBJ1-1; D may be TRBD1 (5 bases). V was pared by 5 bases and J by 4 bases, with 11 bases between. There are 12 residues in the CDR3. In germline, CDR1 is GTSNPN, CDR2 SVGIG (reference sequence). The CDR3 DNA is TGTGCCTGGTGGGGGGGTGGCACTGAAGCTTTCTTT. Translating it yields CAWWGGGTEAFF.

The chain uses TRBV6-1 and TRBJ1-4, with D hard to call. In germline, CDR1 is MNHNS, CDR2 SASEGT. V was cut by 4 bases and J by 0 bases, with 12 bases left in between. The CDR3 loop spans 16 amino acids. In DNA, the CDR3 is TGTGCCAGCAGTGCATTGTTCATTGCAACTAATGAAAAACTGTTTTTT. The encoded protein is CASSALFIATNEKLFF.

This sequence joins TRBV5-8 and TRBJ1-6, with 7 positions matching TRBD1. The germline gives CDR1 SGHTS, CDR2 YDEGEE. V trimming: 0 bases; J trimming: 9 bases; junction bases outside the gene matches: 6. This CDR3 contains 15 residues. The CDR3 region is CASSLGQGRGSPLHF. CDR3 bases: TGTGCCAGCAGCTTGGGACAGGGAAGGGGTTCACCCCTCCACTTT.

The table lists this clone with a count of one. This chain uses TRBV5-1 with TRBJ2-3; TRBD2 matches at 13 bases. Germline trimming cut 4 bases from V and 8 bases from J; bases unmatched to any gene: 10. The CDR3 is made up of 16 amino acids. Germline V gene sequence: CDR1 SGHRS, CDR2 YFSETQ. This CDR3 reads CASSQRTSGGRGTQYF. The CDR3 coding sequence is TGCGCCAGCAGCCAAAGGACTAGCGGGGGAAGGGGTACGCAGTATTTT. Drawing the rest from reference TRBV5-1 and TRBJ2-3, the complete variable domain is KAGVTQTPRYLIKTRGQQVTLSCSPISGHRSVSWYQQTPGQGLQFLFEYFSETQRNKGNFPGRFSGRQFSNSRSEMNVSTLELGDSALYLCASSQRTSGGRGTQYFGPGTRLTVL.

The chain links TRBV5-1 to TRBJ2-5, with 7 bases aligning to TRBD2. The CDR3 runs 15 residues. CDR1 SGHRS and CDR2 YFSETQ come from the germline V gene. The V and J ends lost 4 bases and 2 bases, in that order; junction bases with no gene match: 8. The DNA of the CDR3 is TGCGCCAGCAGCCCCGGGGGGACGGCTCAAGAGACCCAGTACTTC. Protein: CASSPGGTAQETQYF.

The V gene is TRBV3-1 (or the pseudogene TRBV3-2), the J gene TRBJ1-6; D unclear. Trimming left V 1 base short and J 7 bases short, with 11 bases between. The CDR3 is 15 amino acids. CDR1 and CDR2 from the germline V gene are LGHDT and YNNKEL (reference sequence). In DNA, the CDR3 is TGTGCCAGCAGCCAAGCGGTCCGCTTGAATTCACCCCTCCACTTT. It translates to CASSQAVRLNSPLHF.

V gene TRBV28 combines with J gene TRBJ2-7; tentatively, D is TRBD1 (6 bases). From germline, CDR1 is MDHEN and CDR2 SYDVKM. The CDR3 runs to 14 residues. The ends were cut back, 11 bases at V and 6 bases at J, with 23 bases in the middle. This CDR3 reads CAVPLRDGGGEQYF. CDR3 in DNA: TGTGCCGTCCCTCTCCGCGATGGGGGCGGCGAGCAGTACTTC.

This clone was found once. V usage is TRBV19 and J usage is TRBJ1-1; D is ambiguous. V lost 4 bases to trimming and J lost 1 base, with 7 bases between them. The V gene's germline CDR1 is LNHDA and CDR2 SQIVND (reference sequence). This CDR3 is built from 13 residues. Here the CDR3 DNA reads TGTGCCAGTAGTAGCACACCGAACACTGAAGCTTTCTTT. Protein sequence: CASSSTPNTEAFF.